This TCR beta chain was obtained from a study of radiation and T cells in renal cell carcinoma. Overall study: Nephrectomy followed 15 Gy stereotactic body radiation by 4 weeks. Points from the study as a whole: From baseline, blood top tumor clonotypes peaked at 2 weeks post-radiation.

To note about this clone: Its antigen remains unknown.

The sample's time point: blood 2 weeks post-SBRT. The sample's treatment: 15 Gy SBRT to primary tumor, nephrectomy 4 weeks later. This renal cell carcinoma was of the clear cell type. Assay: immunoSEQ multiplex PCR; the TCRdb copy retains only in-frame clones and omits some. The data show roughly 130,000 clones, approximately 90% seen once. This CDR3 region has 15 residues. CDR1 and CDR2 (germline): LNHNV, YYDKDF (reference sequence). V lost 1 base to trimming and J lost 0 bases, with 7 bases between them. The TCR sequence derives from a woman in her 70s with renal cell carcinoma. The material was blood, obtained from a patient whose treatment included radiotherapy and nephrectomy. This rearrangement joins TRBV15 to TRBJ2-4; D unresolved. CDR3 bases: TGTGCCACCAGCAGAGGAAGCAGAGCCAAAAACATTCAGTACTTC. Protein: CATSRGSRAKNIQYF.